This TCR beta chain was sequenced in a study of T-cell memory formation after mild COVID-19. Study-wide context: The study found TCR clusters largely donor specific.

A single record per CDR3 protein comes from TCRdb applying MiXCR to the 5' RACE reads. The sample has a few hundred thousand distinct CDR3 sequences; 18% are singletons. On this clonotype itself: No antigen is known for it.

Study-wide results and limits: CD8+ contracting clones occupied EMRA, while CD4+ ones occupied mainly CM and EM. Clones that contracted from day 15 to 85 had balanced CD4/CD8; later expanders were CD4+ biased. Certain responding clones were present in pre-infection memory, suggesting participation of cross-reactive memory.

The germline V gene encodes CDR1 DFQATT and CDR2 SNEGSKA (reference sequence). The CDR3 sequence is 15 residues long. V shed 6 bases and J 5 bases; nucleotides not matched to a gene: 9. This TCR was recovered from a man between 18 and 35 years old who had mild COVID-19 (a few samples of this study predate the infection). Cell type and time point are not known. This chain connects TRBV20-1 to TRBJ2-3; the match to TRBD2 covers 12 bases. The sample comprised PBMCs or a T cell subset sorted from them (not recorded which). The CDR3 loop reads CSAPGTSGSVDTQYF. As DNA, the CDR3 is TGCAGTGCACCCGGGACTAGCGGGTCGGTAGATACGCAGTATTTT.